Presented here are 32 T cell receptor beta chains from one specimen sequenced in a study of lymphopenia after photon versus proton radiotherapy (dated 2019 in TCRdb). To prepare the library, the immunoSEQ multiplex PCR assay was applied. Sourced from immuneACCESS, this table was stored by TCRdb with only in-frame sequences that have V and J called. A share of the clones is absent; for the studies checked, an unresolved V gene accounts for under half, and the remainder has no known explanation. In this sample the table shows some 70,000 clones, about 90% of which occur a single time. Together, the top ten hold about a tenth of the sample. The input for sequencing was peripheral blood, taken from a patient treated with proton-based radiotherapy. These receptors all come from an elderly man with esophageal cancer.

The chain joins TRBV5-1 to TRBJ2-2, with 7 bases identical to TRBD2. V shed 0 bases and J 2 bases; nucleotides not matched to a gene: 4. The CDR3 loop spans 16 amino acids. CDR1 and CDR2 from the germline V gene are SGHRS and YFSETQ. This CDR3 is CASSLGLAVNTGELFF. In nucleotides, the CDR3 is TGCGCCAGCAGCTTGGGACTAGCAGTAAACACCGGGGAGCTGTTTTTT.

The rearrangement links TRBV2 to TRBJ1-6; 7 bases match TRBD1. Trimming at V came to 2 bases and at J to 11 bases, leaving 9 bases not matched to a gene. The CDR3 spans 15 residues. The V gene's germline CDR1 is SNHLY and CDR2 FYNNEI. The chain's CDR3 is CASSESGQGVPPLHF. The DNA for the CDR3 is TGTGCCAGCAGTGAAAGTGGGCAGGGGGTTCCACCCCTCCACTTT.

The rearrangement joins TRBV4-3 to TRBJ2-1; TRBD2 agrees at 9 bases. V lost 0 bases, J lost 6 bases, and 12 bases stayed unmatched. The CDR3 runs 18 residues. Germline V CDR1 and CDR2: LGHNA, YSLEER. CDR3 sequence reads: CASSQEFRGLAGPNEQFF. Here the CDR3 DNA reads TGCGCCAGCAGCCAAGAATTTCGGGGCCTAGCGGGACCCAATGAGCAGTTCTTC.

DNA for the CDR3: TGTGCCAGCAGCTTAGTCGCGGGAGTCACAGATACGCAGTATTTT. Protein: CASSLVAGVTDTQYF. The chain links TRBV11-2 to TRBJ2-3; 7 bases match TRBD2. The J segment lost 2 bases and the V segment lost 1 base, leaving 3 bases of the junction unmatched. The CDR3 contains 15 residues. Looked up from germline, CDR1 is SGHAT and CDR2 is FQNNGV. Supplemented by reference TRBV11-2 and TRBJ2-3, the full variable domain reads EAGVAQSPRYKIIEKRQSVAFWCNPISGHATLYWYQQILGQGPKLLIQFQNNGVVDDSQLPKDRFSAERLKGVDSTLKIQPAKLEDSAVYLCASSLVAGVTDTQYFGPGTRLTVL.

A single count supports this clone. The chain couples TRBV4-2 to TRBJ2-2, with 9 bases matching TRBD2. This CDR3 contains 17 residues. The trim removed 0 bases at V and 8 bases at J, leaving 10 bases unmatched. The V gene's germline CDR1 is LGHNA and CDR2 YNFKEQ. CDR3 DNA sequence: TGTGCCAGCAGCCAAGATCTCCTAGCGGGGATTACTGGGGAGCTGTTTTTT. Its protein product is CASSQDLLAGITGELFF.

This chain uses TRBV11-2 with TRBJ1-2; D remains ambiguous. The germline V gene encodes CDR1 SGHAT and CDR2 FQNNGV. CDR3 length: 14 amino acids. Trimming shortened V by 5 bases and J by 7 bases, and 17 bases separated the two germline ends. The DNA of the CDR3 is TGTGCCAGCAGCCTGACCGGTGGTTCCGGTGGCTACACCTTC. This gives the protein CASSLTGGSGGYTF. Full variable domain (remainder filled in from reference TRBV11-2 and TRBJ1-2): EAGVAQSPRYKIIEKRQSVAFWCNPISGHATLYWYQQILGQGPKLLIQFQNNGVVDDSQLPKDRFSAERLKGVDSTLKIQPAKLEDSAVYLCASSLTGGSGGYTFGSGTRLTVV.

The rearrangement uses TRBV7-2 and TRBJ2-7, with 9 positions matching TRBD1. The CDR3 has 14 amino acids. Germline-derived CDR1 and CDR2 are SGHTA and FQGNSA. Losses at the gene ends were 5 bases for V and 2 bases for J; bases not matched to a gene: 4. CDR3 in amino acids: CASSPRQGAYEQYF. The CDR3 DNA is TGTGCCAGCAGCCCACGACAGGGGGCCTACGAGCAGTACTTC.

The CDR3 region is CASSEPGTSGSETQYF. CDR3 nucleotide sequence: TGTGCCAGCAGTGAGCCCGGGACTAGCGGGAGTGAGACCCAGTACTTC. The rearrangement links TRBV25-1 to TRBJ2-5; 14 nucleotides line up with TRBD2. After removal of 3 bases from V and 5 bases from J, the junction contained 5 bases not matched to a gene. Germline V gives CDR1 MGHDK, CDR2 SYGVNS. The CDR3 runs 16 residues.

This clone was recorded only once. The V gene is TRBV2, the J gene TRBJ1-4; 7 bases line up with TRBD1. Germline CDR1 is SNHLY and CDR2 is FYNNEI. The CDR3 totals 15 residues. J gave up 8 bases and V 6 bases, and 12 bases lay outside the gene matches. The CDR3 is CASRATGVEAEKLFF. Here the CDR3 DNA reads TGTGCCAGCAGAGCTACAGGGGTTGAAGCGGAAAAACTGTTTTTT.

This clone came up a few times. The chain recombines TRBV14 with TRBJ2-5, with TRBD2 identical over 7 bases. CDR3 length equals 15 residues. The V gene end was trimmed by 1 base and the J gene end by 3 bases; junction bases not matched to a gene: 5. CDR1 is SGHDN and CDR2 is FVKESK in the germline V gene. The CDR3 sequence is CASSQVRLAEETQYF. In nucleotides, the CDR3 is TGTGCCAGCAGCCAAGTGCGGCTAGCGGAAGAGACCCAGTACTTC.

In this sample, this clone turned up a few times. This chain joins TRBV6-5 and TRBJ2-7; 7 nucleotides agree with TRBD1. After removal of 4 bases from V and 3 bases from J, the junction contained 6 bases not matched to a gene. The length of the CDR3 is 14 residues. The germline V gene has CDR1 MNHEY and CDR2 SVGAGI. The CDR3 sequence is CASSSTGDNYEQYF. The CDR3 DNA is TGTGCCAGCAGTTCTACAGGGGATAACTACGAGCAGTACTTC.

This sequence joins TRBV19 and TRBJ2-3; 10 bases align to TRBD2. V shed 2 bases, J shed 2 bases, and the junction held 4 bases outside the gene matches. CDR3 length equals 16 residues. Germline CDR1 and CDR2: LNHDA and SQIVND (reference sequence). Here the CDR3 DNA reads TGTGCCAGTAGTATATGGCTAGCGGGGGACACAGATACGCAGTATTTT. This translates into CASSIWLAGDTDTQYF.

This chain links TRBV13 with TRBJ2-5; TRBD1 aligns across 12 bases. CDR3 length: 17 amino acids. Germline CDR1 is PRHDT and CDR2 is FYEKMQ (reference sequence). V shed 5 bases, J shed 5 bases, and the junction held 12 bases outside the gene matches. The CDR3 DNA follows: TGTGCCAGCAGCCGCCGGATGGGACAGGGGGCTTGGGAGACCCAGTACTTC. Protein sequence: CASSRRMGQGAWETQYF.

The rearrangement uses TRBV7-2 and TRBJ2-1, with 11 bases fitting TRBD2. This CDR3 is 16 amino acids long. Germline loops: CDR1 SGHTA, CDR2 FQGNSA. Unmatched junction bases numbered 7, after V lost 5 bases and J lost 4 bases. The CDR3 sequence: CASSPWTSGPYNEQFF. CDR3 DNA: TGTGCCAGCAGCCCGTGGACTAGCGGGCCTTACAATGAGCAGTTCTTC.

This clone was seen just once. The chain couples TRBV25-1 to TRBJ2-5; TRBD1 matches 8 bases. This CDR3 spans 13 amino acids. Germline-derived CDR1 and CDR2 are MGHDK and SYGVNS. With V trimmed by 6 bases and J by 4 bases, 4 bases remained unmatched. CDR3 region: CASSRQGTETQYF. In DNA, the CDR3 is TGTGCCAGCAGCCGACAGGGGACAGAGACCCAGTACTTC. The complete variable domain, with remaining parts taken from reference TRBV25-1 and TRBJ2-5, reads EADIYQTPRYLVIGTGKKITLECSQTMGHDKMYWYQQDPGMELHLIHYSYGVNSTEKGDLSSESTVSRIRTEHFPLTLESARPSHTSQYLCASSRQGTETQYFGPGTRLLVL.

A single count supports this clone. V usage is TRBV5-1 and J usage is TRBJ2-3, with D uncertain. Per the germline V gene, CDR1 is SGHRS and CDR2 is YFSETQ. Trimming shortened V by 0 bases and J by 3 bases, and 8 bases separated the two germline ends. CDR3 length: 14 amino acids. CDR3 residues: CASSLVVTTDTQYF. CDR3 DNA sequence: TGCGCCAGCAGCTTGGTTGTGACGACAGATACGCAGTATTTT. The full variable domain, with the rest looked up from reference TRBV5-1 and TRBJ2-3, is KAGVTQTPRYLIKTRGQQVTLSCSPISGHRSVSWYQQTPGQGLQFLFEYFSETQRNKGNFPGRFSGRQFSNSRSEMNVSTLELGDSALYLCASSLVVTTDTQYFGPGTRLTVL.

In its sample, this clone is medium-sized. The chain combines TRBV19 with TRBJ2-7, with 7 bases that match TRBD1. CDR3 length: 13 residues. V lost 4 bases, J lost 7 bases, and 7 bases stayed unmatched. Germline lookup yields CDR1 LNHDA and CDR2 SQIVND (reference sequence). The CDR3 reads CASSTYRGREQYF. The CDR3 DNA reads TGTGCCAGTAGTACCTACAGGGGCCGAGAGCAGTACTTC.

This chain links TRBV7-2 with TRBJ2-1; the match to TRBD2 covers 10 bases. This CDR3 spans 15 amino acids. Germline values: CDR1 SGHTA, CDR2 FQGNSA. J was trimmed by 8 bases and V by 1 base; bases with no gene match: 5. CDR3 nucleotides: TGTGCCAGCAGCTTAGGACTAGCGGGCATAGATGAGCAGTTCTTC. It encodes CASSLGLAGIDEQFF.

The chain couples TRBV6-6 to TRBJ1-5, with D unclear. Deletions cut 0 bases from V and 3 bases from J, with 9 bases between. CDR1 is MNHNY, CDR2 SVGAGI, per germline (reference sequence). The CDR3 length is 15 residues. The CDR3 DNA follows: TGTGCCAGCAGTTACTCCGTTACATTCAATCAGCCCCAGCATTTT. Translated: CASSYSVTFNQPQHF.

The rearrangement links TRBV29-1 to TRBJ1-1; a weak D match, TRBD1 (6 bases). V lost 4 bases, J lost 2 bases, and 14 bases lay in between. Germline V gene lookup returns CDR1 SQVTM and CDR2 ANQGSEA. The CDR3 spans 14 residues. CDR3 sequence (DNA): TGCAGCGTTGCCCCGGGGGGCTTCAACACTGAAGCTTTCTTT. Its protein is CSVAPGGFNTEAFF.

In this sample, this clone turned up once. The CDR3 DNA reads as TGTGCCTGGAGTGGCACCGACGGAACCTACGAGCAGTACTTC. Translation gives CAWSGTDGTYEQYF. The chain employs TRBV30 and TRBJ2-7; D uncertain. Trimming cost V 1 base and J 2 bases, with 12 bases left between them. Looked up from germline, CDR1 is GTSNPN and CDR2 is SVGIG (reference sequence). The CDR3 has 14 amino acids.

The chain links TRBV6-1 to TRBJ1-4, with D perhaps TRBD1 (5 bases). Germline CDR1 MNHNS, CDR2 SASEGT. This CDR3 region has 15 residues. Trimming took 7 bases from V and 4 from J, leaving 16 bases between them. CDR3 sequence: CASILWGGGNEKLFF. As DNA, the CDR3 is TGTGCCAGCATCCTGTGGGGCGGCGGTAATGAAAAACTGTTTTTT.

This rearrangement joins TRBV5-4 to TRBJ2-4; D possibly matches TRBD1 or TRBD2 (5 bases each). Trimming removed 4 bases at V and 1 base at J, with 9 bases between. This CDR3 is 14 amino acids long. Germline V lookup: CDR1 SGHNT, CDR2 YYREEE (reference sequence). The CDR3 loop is CASSVGVAKNIQYF. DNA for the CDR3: TGTGCCAGCAGCGTGGGGGTGGCCAAAAACATTCAGTACTTC.

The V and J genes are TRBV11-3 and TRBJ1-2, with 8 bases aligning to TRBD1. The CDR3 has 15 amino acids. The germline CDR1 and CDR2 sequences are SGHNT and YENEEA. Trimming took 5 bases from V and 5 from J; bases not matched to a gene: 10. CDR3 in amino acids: CASSRNGQGGYGYTF. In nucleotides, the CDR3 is TGTGCCAGCAGCCGCAATGGACAGGGAGGGTATGGCTACACCTTC.

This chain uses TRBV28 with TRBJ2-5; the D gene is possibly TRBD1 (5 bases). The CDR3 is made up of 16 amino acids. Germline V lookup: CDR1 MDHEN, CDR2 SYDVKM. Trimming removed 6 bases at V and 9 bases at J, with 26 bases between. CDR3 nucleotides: TGTGCCAGCAGGGGATACGGACAAACAAACTCGTGGGCCCAGTACTTC. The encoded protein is CASRGYGQTNSWAQYF. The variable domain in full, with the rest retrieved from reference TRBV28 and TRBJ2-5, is DVKVTQSSRYLVKRTGEKVFLECVQDMDHENMFWYRQDPGLGLRLIYFSYDVKMKEKGDIPEGYSVSREKKERFSLILESASTNQTSMYLCASRGYGQTNSWAQYFGPGTRLLVL.

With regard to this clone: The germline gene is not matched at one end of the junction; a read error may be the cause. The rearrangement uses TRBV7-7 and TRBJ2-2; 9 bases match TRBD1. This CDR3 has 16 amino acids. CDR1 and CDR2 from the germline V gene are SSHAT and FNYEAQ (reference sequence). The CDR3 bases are TGTGCTAGCAGCGGCACAGGGGGCGCCGGCACCGGGGAGCTGTTTTTT. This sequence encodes CASSGTGGAGTGELFF.

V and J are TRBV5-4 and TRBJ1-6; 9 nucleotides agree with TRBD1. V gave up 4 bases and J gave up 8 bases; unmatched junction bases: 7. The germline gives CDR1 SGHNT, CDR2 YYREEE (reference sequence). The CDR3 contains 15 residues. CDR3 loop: CASSTPDRGDSPLHF. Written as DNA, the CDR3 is TGTGCCAGCAGCACCCCGGACAGGGGTGATTCACCCCTCCACTTT.

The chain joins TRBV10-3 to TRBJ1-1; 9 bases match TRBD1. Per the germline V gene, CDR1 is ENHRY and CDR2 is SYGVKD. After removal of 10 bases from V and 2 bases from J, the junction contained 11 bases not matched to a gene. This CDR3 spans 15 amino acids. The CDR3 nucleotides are TGTGCCACCCAATCCGGGACAGGGACAAACACTGAAGCTTTCTTT. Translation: CATQSGTGTNTEAFF.

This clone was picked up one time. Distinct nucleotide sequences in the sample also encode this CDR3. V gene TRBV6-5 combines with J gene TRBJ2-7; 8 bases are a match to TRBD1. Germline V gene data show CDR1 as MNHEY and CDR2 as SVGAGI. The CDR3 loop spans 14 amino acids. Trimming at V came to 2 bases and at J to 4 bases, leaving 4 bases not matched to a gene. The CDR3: CASSYGRGLYEQYF. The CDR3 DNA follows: TGTGCCAGCAGTTACGGCAGGGGGCTTTACGAGCAGTACTTC.

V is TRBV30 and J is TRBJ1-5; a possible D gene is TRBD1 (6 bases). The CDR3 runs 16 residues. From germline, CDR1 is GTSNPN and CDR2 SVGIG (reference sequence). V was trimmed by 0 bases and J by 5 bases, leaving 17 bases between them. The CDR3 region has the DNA TGTGCCTGGAGTGTAGAGGGGGGCAAAGGGTATCAGCCCCAGCATTTT. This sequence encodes CAWSVEGGKGYQPQHF. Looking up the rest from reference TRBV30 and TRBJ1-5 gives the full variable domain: SQTIHQWPATLVQPVGSPLSLECTVEGTSNPNLYWYRQAAGRGLQLLFYSVGIGQISSEVPQNLSASRPQDRQFILSSKKLLLSDSGFYLCAWSVEGGKGYQPQHFGDGTRLSIL.

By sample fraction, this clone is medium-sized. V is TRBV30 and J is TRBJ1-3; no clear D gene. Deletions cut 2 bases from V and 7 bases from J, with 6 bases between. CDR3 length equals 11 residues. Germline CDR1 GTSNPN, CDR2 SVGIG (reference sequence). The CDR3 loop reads CAWSTGNTIYF. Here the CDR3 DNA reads TGTGCCTGGAGTACCGGGAACACCATATATTTT.

CDR3 bases: TGTGCCAGTAGTCCAGGACAGGTTCGAGCTAACTATGGCTACACCTTC. Translation: CASSPGQVRANYGYTF. This chain joins TRBV19 and TRBJ1-2; TRBD1 matches at 7 bases. Germline V lookup: CDR1 LNHDA, CDR2 SQIVND (reference sequence). CDR3 size: 16 residues. The ends lost 5 bases at V and 0 bases at J; junction bases unmatched: 9.